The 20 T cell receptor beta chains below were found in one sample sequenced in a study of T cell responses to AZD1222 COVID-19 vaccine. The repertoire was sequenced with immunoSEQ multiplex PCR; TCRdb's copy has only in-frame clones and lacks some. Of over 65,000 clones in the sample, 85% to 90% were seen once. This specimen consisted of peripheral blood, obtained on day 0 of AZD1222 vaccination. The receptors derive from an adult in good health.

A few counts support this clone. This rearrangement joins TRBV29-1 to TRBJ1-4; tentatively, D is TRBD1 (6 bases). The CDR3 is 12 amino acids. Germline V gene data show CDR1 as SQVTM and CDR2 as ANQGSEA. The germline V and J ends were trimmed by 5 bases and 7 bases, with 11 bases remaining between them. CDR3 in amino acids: CSVTQGGEKLFF. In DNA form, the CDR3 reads TGCAGCGTTACACAGGGTGGTGAAAAACTGTTTTTT.

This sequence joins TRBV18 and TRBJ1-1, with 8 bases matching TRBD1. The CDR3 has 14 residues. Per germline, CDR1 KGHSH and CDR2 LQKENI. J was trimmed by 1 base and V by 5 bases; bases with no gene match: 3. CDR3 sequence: CASSNDRGNTEAFF. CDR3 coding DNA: TGTGCCAGCTCAAATGACAGGGGGAACACTGAAGCTTTCTTT.

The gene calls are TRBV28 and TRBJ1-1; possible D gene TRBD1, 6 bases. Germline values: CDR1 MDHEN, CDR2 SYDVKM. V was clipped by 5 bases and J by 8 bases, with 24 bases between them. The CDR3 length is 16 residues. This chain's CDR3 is CASSTFSGGPPYEAFF. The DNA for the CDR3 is TGTGCCAGCAGTACCTTTAGCGGGGGCCCCCCATACGAAGCTTTCTTT.

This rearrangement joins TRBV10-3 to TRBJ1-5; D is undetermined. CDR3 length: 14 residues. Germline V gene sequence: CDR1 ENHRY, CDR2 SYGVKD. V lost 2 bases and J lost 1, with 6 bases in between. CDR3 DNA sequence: TGTGCCATCAGTGAGATAGCCAGCAATCAGCCCCAGCATTTT. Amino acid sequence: CAISEIASNQPQHF.

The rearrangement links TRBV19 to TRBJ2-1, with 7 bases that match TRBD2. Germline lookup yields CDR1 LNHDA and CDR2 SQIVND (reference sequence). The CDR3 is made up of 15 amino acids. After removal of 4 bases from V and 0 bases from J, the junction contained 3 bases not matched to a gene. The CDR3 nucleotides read TGTGCCAGTAGTACTCTAGCGGACTCCTACAATGAGCAGTTCTTC. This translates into CASSTLADSYNEQFF.

The CDR3, as DNA: TGCGCCAGCAGCCAAGGACAGAACACTGAAGCTTTCTTT. Its protein product is CASSQGQNTEAFF. This chain joins TRBV4-3 and TRBJ1-1, with D unclear. The CDR3 has 13 amino acids. Germline lookup yields CDR1 LGHNA and CDR2 YSLEER. V was cut by 1 base and J by 1 base, with 4 bases left in between.

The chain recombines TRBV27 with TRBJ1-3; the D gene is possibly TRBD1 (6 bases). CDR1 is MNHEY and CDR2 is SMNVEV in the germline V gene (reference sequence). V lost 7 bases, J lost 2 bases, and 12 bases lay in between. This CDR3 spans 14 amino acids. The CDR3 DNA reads TGTGCCAGCAAATTACAGGGAGCTGGAAACACCATATATTTT. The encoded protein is CASKLQGAGNTIYF.

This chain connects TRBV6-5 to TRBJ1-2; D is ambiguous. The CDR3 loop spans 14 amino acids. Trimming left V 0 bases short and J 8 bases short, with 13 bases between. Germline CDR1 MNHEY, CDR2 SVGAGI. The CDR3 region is CASSYSRYSRGYTF. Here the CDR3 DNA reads TGTGCCAGCAGTTACTCGAGATACAGTCGGGGCTACACCTTC.

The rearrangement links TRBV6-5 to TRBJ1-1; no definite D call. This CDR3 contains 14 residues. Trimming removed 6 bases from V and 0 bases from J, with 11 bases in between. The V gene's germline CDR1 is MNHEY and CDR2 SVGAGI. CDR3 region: CASRNAGMNTEAFF. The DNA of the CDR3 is TGTGCCAGCAGAAACGCCGGGATGAACACTGAAGCTTTCTTT.

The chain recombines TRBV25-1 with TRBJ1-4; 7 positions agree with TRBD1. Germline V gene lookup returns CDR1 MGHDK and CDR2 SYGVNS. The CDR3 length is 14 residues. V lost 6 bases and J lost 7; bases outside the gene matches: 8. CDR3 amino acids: CASRDRDGSEKLFF. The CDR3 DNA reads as TGTGCCAGCAGAGACAGGGACGGGAGTGAAAAACTGTTTTTT.

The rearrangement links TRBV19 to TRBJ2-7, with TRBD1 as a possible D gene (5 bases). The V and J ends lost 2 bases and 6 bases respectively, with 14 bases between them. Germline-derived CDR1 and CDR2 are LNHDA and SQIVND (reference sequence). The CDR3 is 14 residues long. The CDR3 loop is CASSISGASSEQYF. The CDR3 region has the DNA TGTGCCAGTAGTATATCTGGGGCCAGCTCCGAGCAGTACTTC.

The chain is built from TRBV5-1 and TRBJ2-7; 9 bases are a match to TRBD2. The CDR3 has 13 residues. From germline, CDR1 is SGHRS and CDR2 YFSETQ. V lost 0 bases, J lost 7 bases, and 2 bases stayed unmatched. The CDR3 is CASSLVREGEQYF. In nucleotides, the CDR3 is TGCGCCAGCAGCTTGGTGCGGGAGGGTGAGCAGTACTTC. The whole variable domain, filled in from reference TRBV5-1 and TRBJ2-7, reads KAGVTQTPRYLIKTRGQQVTLSCSPISGHRSVSWYQQTPGQGLQFLFEYFSETQRNKGNFPGRFSGRQFSNSRSEMNVSTLELGDSALYLCASSLVREGEQYFGPGTRLTVT.

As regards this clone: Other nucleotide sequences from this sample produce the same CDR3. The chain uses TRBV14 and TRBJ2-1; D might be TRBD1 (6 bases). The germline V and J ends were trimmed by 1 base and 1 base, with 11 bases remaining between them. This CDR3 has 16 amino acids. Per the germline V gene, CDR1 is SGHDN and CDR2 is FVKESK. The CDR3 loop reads CASSQGRQGSYNEQFF. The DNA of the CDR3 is TGTGCCAGCAGCCAAGGCCGGCAGGGGTCCTACAATGAGCAGTTCTTC.

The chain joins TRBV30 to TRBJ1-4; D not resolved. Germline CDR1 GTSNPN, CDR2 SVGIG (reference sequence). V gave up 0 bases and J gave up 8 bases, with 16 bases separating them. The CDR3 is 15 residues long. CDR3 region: CAWSVPWHLREKLFF. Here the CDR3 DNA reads TGTGCCTGGAGTGTACCTTGGCATCTAAGGGAAAAACTGTTTTTT.

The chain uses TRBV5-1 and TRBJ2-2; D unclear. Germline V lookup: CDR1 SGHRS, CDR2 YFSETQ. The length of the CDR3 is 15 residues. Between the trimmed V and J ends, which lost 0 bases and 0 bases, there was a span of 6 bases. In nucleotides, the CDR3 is TGCGCCAGCAGCTTGGGGGTGGCGAACACCGGGGAGCTGTTTTTT. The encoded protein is CASSLGVANTGELFF. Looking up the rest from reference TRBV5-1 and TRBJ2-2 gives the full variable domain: KAGVTQTPRYLIKTRGQQVTLSCSPISGHRSVSWYQQTPGQGLQFLFEYFSETQRNKGNFPGRFSGRQFSNSRSEMNVSTLELGDSALYLCASSLGVANTGELFFGEGSRLTVL.

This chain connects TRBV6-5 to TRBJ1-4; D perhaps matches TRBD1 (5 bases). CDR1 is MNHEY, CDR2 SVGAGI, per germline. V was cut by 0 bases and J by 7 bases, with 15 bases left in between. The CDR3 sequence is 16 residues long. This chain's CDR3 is CASSYSIGAGSEKLFF. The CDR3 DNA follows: TGTGCCAGCAGTTACTCGATCGGGGCAGGGAGTGAAAAACTGTTTTTT.

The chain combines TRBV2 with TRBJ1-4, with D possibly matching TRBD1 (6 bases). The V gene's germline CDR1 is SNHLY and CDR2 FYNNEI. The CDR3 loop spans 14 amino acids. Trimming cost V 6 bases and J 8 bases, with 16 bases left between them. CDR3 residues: CASRRGGSGEKLFF. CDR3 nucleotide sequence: TGTGCCAGCAGGAGGGGGGGTTCGGGAGAAAAACTGTTTTTT.

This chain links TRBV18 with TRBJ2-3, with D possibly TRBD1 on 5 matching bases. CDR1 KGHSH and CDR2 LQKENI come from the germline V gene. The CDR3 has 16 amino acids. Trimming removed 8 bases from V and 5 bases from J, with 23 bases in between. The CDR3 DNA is TGTGCCAGCACCTACCGACAGACCCAGGGTGGAGATACGCAGTATTTT. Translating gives CASTYRQTQGGDTQYF. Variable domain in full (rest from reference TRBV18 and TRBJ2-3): NAGVMQNPRHLVRRRGQEARLRCSPMKGHSHVYWYRQLPEEGLKFMVYLQKENIIDESGMPKERFSAEFPKEGPSILRIQQVVRGDSAAYFCASTYRQTQGGDTQYFGPGTRLTVL.

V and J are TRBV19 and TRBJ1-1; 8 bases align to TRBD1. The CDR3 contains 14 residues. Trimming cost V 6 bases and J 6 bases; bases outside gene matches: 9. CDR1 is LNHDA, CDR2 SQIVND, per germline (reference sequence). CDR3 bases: TGTGCCAGTAGACGCCAGGGGGCGAGGGCTGAAGCTTTCTTT. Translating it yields CASRRQGARAEAFF.

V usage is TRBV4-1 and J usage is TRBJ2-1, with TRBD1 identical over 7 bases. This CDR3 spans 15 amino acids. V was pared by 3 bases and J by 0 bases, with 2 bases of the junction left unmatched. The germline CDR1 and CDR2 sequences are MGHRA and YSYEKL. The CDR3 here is CASSQGQLSYNEQFF. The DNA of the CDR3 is TGCGCCAGCAGCCAGGGACAGCTCTCCTACAATGAGCAGTTCTTC.